Sequencing of this T cell receptor (beta chain) was carried out in a study of cytomegalovirus exposure and HLA in healthy donors. Per germline, CDR1 ENHRY and CDR2 SYGVKD. The CDR3 consists of 13 residues. The V gene lost 3 bases and the J gene lost 5 bases, with 10 bases spanning the gap. PCR used 60 Vbeta primers and 13 Jbeta primers. This table comes from immunoSEQ multiplex PCR, and its TCRdb copy is limited to in-frame clones, with some not included. This sample carries about 160,000 clones, 80% of them seen once, and the ten largest clones take approximately 4.5%. The genes are TRBV10-3 and TRBJ1-2; D might be TRBD1 (6 bases). Material for sequencing was PBMCs. The receptor's source is a young man in good health and CMV-seronegative. The DNA of the CDR3 is TGTGCCATCAGTGAACAGGGACCGTATGGCTACACCTTC. Encoded protein: CAISEQGPYGYTF.